This paragraph covers one T cell receptor (beta chain) sequence. Seattle's cohort entered during active infection and was followed longitudinally. These data come from a study of blood T cell repertoires in COVID-19. Study-level background: PBMCs, B-cell-depleted T cells, or T cells provided the cDNA or gDNA that made up the material.

Authors' analysis steps: Quantification of nucleated cells was approximated via reference gene primer amplification. The repertoire was sequenced with immunoSEQ multiplex PCR; TCRdb's copy has only in-frame clones and lacks some. V, J and clone size were drawn from that table, and D and trimming were deduced from the DNA. The sample consists of about 120,000 clones, more than 90% of them appearing once. V was shortened by 1 base and J by 7 bases, with 11 bases between the two germline ends. The germline V gene encodes CDR1 MNHEY and CDR2 SVGAGI. There are 14 residues in the CDR3. This TCR was sampled from a man between 60 and 75 years old with COVID-19, enrolled during active disease. Input material: peripheral blood. V usage is TRBV6-5 and J usage is TRBJ2-1, with TRBD1 as a possible D gene (6 bases). For the CDR3, the DNA is TGTGCCAGCAGTTACTTAGGACAGTCAAATGAGCAGTTCTTC. Amino acid sequence: CASSYLGQSNEQFF.